The next 27 T cell receptor beta chains were all read from a single sample in a study of T cells in Graves' hyperthyroidism and ophthalmopathy. Amplified regions were TCR beta CDR3 sequences from RNA transcripts. Carried out on the TCR CDR3, a first-round RT-PCR used the HTBI primer set. TCRdb fed the multiplex PCR reads into MiXCR, producing one record per CDR3 protein. The table has some 570,000 distinct CDR3 sequences, roughly 18% seen once. Input material: blood. The source of these receptors is a woman aged 18-29 years with Graves' ophthalmopathy.

This clonotype has a handful of counts. V gene TRBV20-1 combines with J gene TRBJ1-2; 9 bases agree with TRBD1. This CDR3 is 15 amino acids long. V lost 0 bases, J lost 2 bases, and 4 bases stayed unmatched. Per germline, CDR1 DFQATT and CDR2 SNEGSKA (reference sequence). The CDR3 sequence: CSAREGDRANYGYTF. The CDR3 DNA sequence: TGCAGTGCTAGAGAGGGGGACAGGGCAAACTATGGCTACACCTTC.

This clonotype was observed a handful of times. The gene calls are TRBV30 and TRBJ2-7; D gene unclear. The CDR3 is 11 amino acids. The germline V gene has CDR1 GTSNPN and CDR2 SVGIG (reference sequence). Between the trimmed V and J ends, which lost 2 bases and 3 bases, there was a span of 5 bases. The CDR3 reads CAWSKGYEQYF. CDR3 nucleotides: TGTGCCTGGAGTAAAGGCTACGAGCAGTACTTC.

This clonotype was seen ten or more times. The gene calls are TRBV27 and TRBJ1-2; 9 bases line up with TRBD1. Germline CDR1 MNHEY, CDR2 SMNVEV (reference sequence). The CDR3 totals 15 residues. The V segment lost 6 bases and the J segment 2 bases; nucleotides outside the gene matches: 7. CDR3 coding DNA: TGTGCCAGCAGCAATCGACAGGGGGGGAACTATGGCTACACCTTC. This codes for CASSNRQGGNYGYTF.

This chain joins TRBV6-1 and TRBJ2-7; perhaps D is TRBD1 or TRBD2 (6 bases each). Between the trimmed V and J ends, which lost 8 bases and 2 bases, there was a span of 16 bases. The CDR3 spans 14 residues. Germline CDR1 and CDR2: MNHNS and SASEGT. The CDR3 protein is CASWGAQPTYEQYF. The CDR3, as DNA: TGTGCCAGCTGGGGGGCTCAACCCACCTACGAGCAGTACTTC.

This clonotype was observed at least ten times. This chain joins TRBV5-1 and TRBJ2-1, with D maybe TRBD1 (6 bases). Germline V lookup: CDR1 SGHRS, CDR2 YFSETQ. CDR3 size: 15 residues. V was shortened by 3 bases and J by 4 bases, with 14 bases between the two germline ends. CDR3 sequence: CASSWVPGQYNEQFF. CDR3 DNA: TGCGCCAGCAGCTGGGTCCCGGGACAATACAATGAGCAGTTCTTC.

In this sample, this clonotype turned up many times. This chain connects TRBV6-4 to TRBJ2-3; D may be TRBD1 or TRBD2 (6 bases each). Looked up from germline, CDR1 is MRHNA and CDR2 is SNTAGT. This CDR3 is built from 14 residues. The germline V and J ends were trimmed by 3 bases and 5 bases, with 12 bases remaining between them. CDR3 sequence reads: CASSERGEEDTQYF. The CDR3 DNA reads TGTGCCAGCAGTGAGAGGGGGGAGGAAGATACGCAGTATTTT.

This clonotype was counted many times. This chain connects TRBV6-2 or TRBV6-3 to TRBJ2-3; D is ambiguous. This CDR3 contains 15 residues. V was cut by 0 bases and J by 6 bases, with 13 bases left in between. Germline lookup yields CDR1 MNHEY and CDR2 SVGEGT. In DNA form, the CDR3 reads TGTGCCAGCAGTTACTCCTCCTGGGATGGGGATACGCAGTATTTT. This translates into CASSYSSWDGDTQYF.

This clonotype occurred many times. V and J are TRBV12-3 or TRBV12-4 and TRBJ2-5; 7 bases line up with TRBD2. The length of the CDR3 is 15 residues. J lost 3 bases, V lost 4 bases, and 8 bases had no gene match. CDR3 loop: CASSSDSGVEETQYF. CDR3 DNA sequence: TGTGCCAGCAGTTCCGACAGCGGGGTCGAAGAGACCCAGTACTTC.

The chain recombines TRBV10-3 with TRBJ2-1; D possibly corresponds to TRBD1 (6 bases). With 1 base removed from V and 4 bases from J, the gap between germline ends came to 8 bases. This CDR3 contains 14 residues. Germline V lookup: CDR1 ENHRY, CDR2 SYGVKD. In DNA form, the CDR3 reads TGTGCCATCAGTGAGTTGACAGGTTACAATGAGCAGTTCTTC. It encodes CAISELTGYNEQFF.

This clonotype was seen repeatedly, ten times or more. The V and J genes are TRBV2 and TRBJ2-5; 9 nucleotides match TRBD1. The CDR3 totals 13 residues. CDR1 is SNHLY and CDR2 is FYNNEI in the germline V gene. V trimming: 4 bases; J trimming: 5 bases; junction bases outside the gene matches: 2. The CDR3 DNA reads as TGTGCCAGCAGTGGGGACAGGGAGGAGACCCAGTACTTC. Translated, it gives CASSGDREETQYF.

The rearrangement uses TRBV18 and TRBJ1-4; a possible D gene is TRBD1 (5 bases). CDR3 length equals 17 residues. The V gene's germline CDR1 is KGHSH and CDR2 LQKENI. The V end lost 1 base, the J end lost 5 bases, and 17 bases lay between the germline ends. The CDR3 loop is CASSPLNSGTVNEKLFF. Written as DNA, the CDR3 is TGTGCCAGCTCACCACTAAATTCCGGGACGGTGAATGAAAAACTGTTTTTT.

This clonotype turned up a few times. In DNA form, the CDR3 reads TGCGCCAGCAGTCCGCCGCAGCCGTCGTATGAAGCTTTCTTT. It specifies CASSPPQPSYEAFF. This sequence joins TRBV4-1 and TRBJ1-1; D is ambiguous. The germline V and J ends were trimmed by 6 bases and 7 bases, with 18 bases remaining between them. Germline CDR1 and CDR2: MGHRA and YSYEKL. There are 14 residues in the CDR3.

This clonotype has a count of ten or more. The V call is TRBV7-6, the J call TRBJ2-1, with 10 bases identical to TRBD2. CDR1 and CDR2 from the germline V gene are SGHVS and FNYEAQ. The J segment lost 6 bases and the V segment lost 1 base, leaving 6 bases of the junction unmatched. This CDR3 region has 16 residues. Here the CDR3 DNA reads TGTGCCAGCAGCTTAGGACTAGCGGGTCTCTCCAATGAGCAGTTCTTC. Amino acids: CASSLGLAGLSNEQFF.

Only a few counts were recorded for this clonotype. J is TRBJ1-2 and V is TRBV7-2; maybe TRBD1 (6 bases). The CDR3 sequence is 15 residues long. Trimming took off 3 bases at V and 2 bases at J, with 13 bases between the two ends. Germline values: CDR1 SGHTA, CDR2 FQGNSA. The chain's CDR3 is CASSFDHRENYGYTF. CDR3 nucleotides: TGTGCCAGCAGCTTCGATCACAGGGAAAACTATGGCTACACCTTC. Looking up the rest from reference TRBV7-2 and TRBJ1-2 gives the full variable domain: GAGVSQSPSNKVTEKGKDVELRCDPISGHTALYWYRQSLGQGLEFLIYFQGNSAPDKSGLPSDRFSAERTGGSVSTLTIQRTQQEDSAVYLCASSFDHRENYGYTFGSGTRLTVV.

The rearrangement uses TRBV20-1 and TRBJ2-3; 10 bases align to TRBD2. The CDR3 is 12 residues long. V was pared by 4 bases and J by 8 bases, with 3 bases of the junction left unmatched. CDR1 is DFQATT and CDR2 is SNEGSKA in the germline V gene (reference sequence). DNA for the CDR3: TGCAGTGCTACAGCGGGAGGGTGTACGCAGTATTTT. Translation gives CSATAGGCTQYF.

This clonotype was found many times. The rearrangement uses TRBV20-1 and TRBJ2-7; the D gene is possibly TRBD2 (6 bases). CDR1 DFQATT and CDR2 SNEGSKA come from the germline V gene (reference sequence). V dropped 2 bases and J dropped 3 bases, with 11 bases sitting between them. The CDR3 sequence is 13 residues long. In nucleotides, the CDR3 is TGCAGTGCTAGATCCCGGGAGAACTACGAGCAGTACTTC. This gives the protein CSARSRENYEQYF.

This clonotype was found many times. This chain links TRBV5-1 with TRBJ2-1; 8 positions agree with TRBD1. The trim removed 2 bases at V and 5 bases at J, leaving 6 bases unmatched. CDR3 length: 15 amino acids. CDR1 and CDR2 (germline): SGHRS, YFSETQ. CDR3 DNA: TGCGCCAGCAGCTTTGGACAGGGCCTCAACAATGAGCAGTTCTTC. Translating it yields CASSFGQGLNNEQFF. The complete variable domain, with remaining parts taken from reference TRBV5-1 and TRBJ2-1, reads KAGVTQTPRYLIKTRGQQVTLSCSPISGHRSVSWYQQTPGQGLQFLFEYFSETQRNKGNFPGRFSGRQFSNSRSEMNVSTLELGDSALYLCASSFGQGLNNEQFFGPGTRLTVL.

To note about this clonotype: This may stem from a read error, because a much larger clone lies one nucleotide away. The V call is TRBV9, the J call TRBJ2-1; TRBD1 aligns across 7 bases. The CDR3 length is 14 residues. Germline-derived CDR1 and CDR2 are SGDLS and YYNGEE. V shed 0 bases, J shed 3 bases, and the junction held 0 bases outside the gene matches. CDR3 sequence: CASSVGQGYNEQFF. In DNA form, the CDR3 reads TGTGCCAGCAGCGTAGGACAGGGCTACAATGAGCAGTTCTTC. The entire variable domain, with the rest obtained from reference TRBV9 and TRBJ2-1, is as follows: DSGVTQTPKHLITATGQRVTLRCSPRSGDLSVYWYQQSLDQGLQFLIQYYNGEERAKGNILERFSAQQFPDLHSELNLSSLELGDSALYFCASSVGQGYNEQFFGPGTRLTVL.

With respect to this clonotype: No conserved phenylalanine or tryptophan ends this CDR3, so it is likely a read error. The gene calls are TRBV6-5 and TRBJ2-2; 8 bases fit TRBD2. CDR3 length: 15 amino acids. V lost 2 bases to trimming and J lost 6 bases; unmatched junction nucleotides: 5. Germline CDR1 MNHEY, CDR2 SVGAGI. The CDR3 nucleotides read TGTGCCAGCAGTTACGAGACGGGGGGGGCCGGGGAGCTGTTTTTA. Amino acid sequence: CASSYETGGAGELFL.

In its sample, this clonotype was seen many times. The rearrangement joins TRBV20-1 to TRBJ2-1; D is unresolved. Germline loops: CDR1 DFQATT, CDR2 SNEGSKA (reference sequence). This CDR3 region has 15 residues. Trimming removed 2 bases from V and 3 bases from J, with 14 bases in between. The CDR3 DNA reads as TGCAGTGCTAGAACCCTCGAAAGGGACTACAATGAGCAGTTCTTC. It is translated as CSARTLERDYNEQFF.

In its sample, this clonotype was seen many times. This chain joins TRBV12-3 or TRBV12-4 and TRBJ1-1; the D is unclear. The CDR3 contains 14 residues. The germline V and J ends were trimmed by 5 bases and 1 base, with 11 bases remaining between them. The chain's CDR3 is CASSPSTGNTEAFF. CDR3 DNA sequence: TGTGCCAGCAGTCCCTCGACGGGGAACACTGAAGCTTTCTTT.

The genes are TRBV27 and TRBJ2-7, with D possibly matching TRBD1 (5 bases). V lost 2 bases, J lost 2 bases, and 16 bases lay in between. Germline assignment: CDR1 MNHEY and CDR2 SMNVEV (reference sequence). The CDR3 spans 16 residues. This CDR3 is CASSLTGPLAPYEQYF. The CDR3 DNA follows: TGTGCCAGCAGTTTAACAGGTCCTTTAGCCCCCTACGAGCAGTACTTC.

This clonotype was counted many times. J is TRBJ2-2 and V is TRBV7-9; D is uncertain. Trimming stripped 5 bases from V and 5 bases from J, with 9 bases between. The germline CDR1 and CDR2 sequences are SEHNR and FQNEAQ (reference sequence). The CDR3 consists of 13 residues. The CDR3 loop is CASSVDTTGELFF. The DNA for the CDR3 is TGTGCCAGCAGCGTTGACACAACCGGGGAGCTGTTTTTT.

The table lists this clonotype with many counts. CDR3 DNA sequence: TGTGCCAGCAGTGGGGGGACTAGCGGGAGCACCGGGGAGCTGTTTTTT. This translates into CASSGGTSGSTGELFF. The gene calls are TRBV28 and TRBJ2-2; 14 bases are shared with TRBD2. Trimming at V came to 5 bases and at J to 4 bases, leaving 3 bases not matched to a gene. The CDR3 has 16 amino acids. CDR1 MDHEN and CDR2 SYDVKM come from the germline V gene. Filled out from reference TRBV28 and TRBJ2-2, the complete variable domain reads DVKVTQSSRYLVKRTGEKVFLECVQDMDHENMFWYRQDPGLGLRLIYFSYDVKMKEKGDIPEGYSVSREKKERFSLILESASTNQTSMYLCASSGGTSGSTGELFFGEGSRLTVL.

The chain has TRBV4-2 and TRBJ2-3; 8 nucleotides align to TRBD1. CDR1 and CDR2 from the germline V gene are LGHNA and YNFKEQ. With 10 bases clipped from V and 3 bases from J, the junction kept 6 bases outside the gene matches. The CDR3 is made up of 13 amino acids. The CDR3 loop is CATGQGGTDTQYF. In DNA form, the CDR3 reads TGTGCCACCGGACAGGGCGGAACAGATACGCAGTATTTT.

This clonotype was seen many times. The V gene is TRBV12-3 or TRBV12-4, the J gene TRBJ2-3, with TRBD2 matching over 13 bases. The CDR3 consists of 16 residues. After removal of 5 bases from V and 3 bases from J, the junction contained 5 bases not matched to a gene. CDR3 in amino acids: CASSMWTSGGTDTQYF. In nucleotides, the CDR3 is TGTGCCAGCAGTATGTGGACTAGCGGGGGAACAGATACGCAGTATTTT.

At least ten counts were recorded for this clonotype. The chain uses TRBV7-2 and TRBJ2-7; maybe TRBD2 (6 bases). The V gene's germline CDR1 is SGHTA and CDR2 FQGNSA. CDR3 length: 16 amino acids. Trimming removed 5 bases from V and 5 bases from J, with 22 bases in between. The CDR3 sequence: CASSPPGGTIRDEQYF. The DNA of the CDR3 is TGTGCCAGCAGCCCCCCAGGCGGGACCATCAGAGACGAGCAGTACTTC.